The clone carrying this T cell receptor (beta chain) was found a few times. The data were obtained in a study of blood T cell repertoires in COVID-19. The protocol was immunoSEQ multiplex PCR, while the TCRdb copy is restricted to in-frame clones and leaves out a portion. The repertoire holds around 150,000 clones, with about 74% as singletons. The sequencing input was peripheral blood. This clonotype was obtained from a man aged 55 to 70 with acute or convalescent COVID-19.

The CDR3, as DNA: TGTGCCAGCAGTACCCCGGGTAGCTATGGCTACACCTTC. Translation: CASSTPGSYGYTF. This chain joins TRBV6-5 and TRBJ1-2; no clear D gene. V gave up 5 bases and J gave up 4 bases, with 11 bases separating them. The CDR3 spans 13 residues. CDR1 and CDR2 from the germline V gene are MNHEY and SVGAGI.